Presented here are 31 T cell receptor beta chains from one specimen sequenced in a study of blood T cell repertoires in COVID-19. Profiling relied on immunoSEQ multiplex PCR, and the TCRdb table lists in-frame clones only, not all of them. The sample gives 150,000 or so clones, around 86% of which show up once; 10% to 15% is in the top ten. The sample consisted of peripheral blood. Receptors originate from a man aged 70 or older who had recovered from COVID-19.

The rearrangement uses TRBV19 and TRBJ2-3; maybe TRBD1 (5 bases). The ends were cut back, 3 bases at V and 3 bases at J, with 10 bases in the middle. The germline CDR1 and CDR2 sequences are LNHDA and SQIVND (reference sequence). The CDR3 totals 14 residues. The CDR3 sequence is CASSITRVTDTQYF. Here the CDR3 DNA reads TGTGCCAGTAGTATCACCAGGGTTACAGATACGCAGTATTTT.

The rearrangement joins TRBV18 to TRBJ2-1; tentative D call: TRBD2 (5 bases). Per germline, CDR1 KGHSH and CDR2 LQKENI. V lost 3 bases, J lost 0 bases, and 6 bases lay in between. The CDR3 has 14 residues. As DNA, the CDR3 is TGTGCCAGCTCACCCCGGGACTCCTACAATGAGCAGTTCTTC. This sequence encodes CASSPRDSYNEQFF. Variable domain in full (rest from reference TRBV18 and TRBJ2-1): NAGVMQNPRHLVRRRGQEARLRCSPMKGHSHVYWYRQLPEEGLKFMVYLQKENIIDESGMPKERFSAEFPKEGPSILRIQQVVRGDSAAYFCASSPRDSYNEQFFGPGTRLTVL.

The rearrangement joins TRBV6-5 to TRBJ2-1; D remains unclear. The CDR3 contains 15 residues. The V end was cut by 0 bases, the J end by 0 bases, with 6 bases between. Per the germline V gene, CDR1 is MNHEY and CDR2 is SVGAGI. The CDR3 is CASSYSSLSYNEQFF. CDR3 sequence (DNA): TGTGCCAGCAGTTACTCGAGCCTCTCCTACAATGAGCAGTTCTTC.

The chain combines TRBV27 with TRBJ2-1, with 10 nucleotides matching TRBD2. The germline gives CDR1 MNHEY, CDR2 SMNVEV (reference sequence). The V segment lost 5 bases and the J segment 3 bases; nucleotides outside the gene matches: 4. The CDR3 has 15 residues. The DNA for the CDR3 is TGTGCCAGCAGTAGACTAGCGGGCAACTACAATGAGCAGTTCTTC. This encodes CASSRLAGNYNEQFF.

A few counts support this clone. The chain carries TRBV11-2 and TRBJ2-1; 13 positions match TRBD2. Germline V lookup: CDR1 SGHAT, CDR2 FQNNGV. V lost 6 bases, J lost 5 bases, and 4 bases stayed unmatched. The CDR3 totals 15 residues. The CDR3 coding sequence is TGTGCCAGCAGGAGACTAGCGGGAGGTCACAATGAGCAGTTCTTC. Amino acid sequence: CASRRLAGGHNEQFF.

About this clone itself: The same CDR3 can be traced to other DNA sequences in this sample. The rearrangement joins TRBV28 to TRBJ2-7, with 7 bases lining up with TRBD1. The CDR3 contains 12 residues. J lost 4 bases, V lost 6 bases, and 3 bases had no gene match. Germline V gene lookup returns CDR1 MDHEN and CDR2 SYDVKM. The CDR3 DNA reads TGTGCCAGCAGCTTACAGGGGTACGAGCAGTACTTC. Protein product: CASSLQGYEQYF.

The chain employs TRBV3-1 (or the pseudogene TRBV3-2) and TRBJ2-3; D is uncertain. The germline gives CDR1 LGHDT, CDR2 YNNKEL (reference sequence). Trimming left V 2 bases short and J 4 bases short, with 7 bases between. There are 13 residues in the CDR3. CDR3 sequence: CASSQNLADTQYF. CDR3 DNA: TGTGCCAGCAGCCAAAATCTAGCAGATACGCAGTATTTT.

As to this clone: Being one base from a much bigger clone, this may be a read error. The chain recombines TRBV27 with TRBJ1-5, with D uncertain. Germline lookup yields CDR1 MNHEY and CDR2 SMNVEV (reference sequence). V lost 6 bases, J lost 0 bases, and 6 bases lay in between. CDR3 length equals 13 residues. CDR3 amino acids: CASSSYSNQPQHF. CDR3 in DNA: TGTGCCAGCAGCAGTTATAGCAATCAGCCCCAGCATTTT.

The chain has TRBV6-5 and TRBJ2-7; 10 nucleotides match TRBD1. V dropped 6 bases and J dropped 5; count of bases not matched to a gene: 10. The CDR3 is 15 residues long. Germline CDR1 reads MNHEY; CDR2 reads SVGAGI. The CDR3 region is CASSLRGQGNDEQYF. The CDR3, as DNA: TGTGCCAGCAGCCTTAGGGGACAGGGGAACGACGAGCAGTACTTC.

V gene TRBV27 combines with J gene TRBJ2-6, with TRBD1 as a possible D gene (6 bases). V gave up 4 bases and J gave up 1 base, with 8 bases separating them. The CDR3 consists of 15 residues. CDR1 is MNHEY and CDR2 is SMNVEV in the germline V gene (reference sequence). Here the CDR3 reads CASSSRGSGANVLTF. The DNA of the CDR3 is TGTGCCAGCAGTTCCAGGGGTTCTGGGGCCAACGTCCTGACTTTC.

The V gene is TRBV7-9, the J gene TRBJ2-6, with 9 bases fitting TRBD1. This CDR3 has 18 residues. J lost 2 bases, V lost 3 bases, and 8 bases had no gene match. The germline V gene has CDR1 SEHNR and CDR2 FQNEAQ (reference sequence). CDR3 sequence reads: CASSLDRGLVAGANVLTF. Here the CDR3 DNA reads TGTGCCAGCAGCTTGGACAGGGGATTGGTTGCTGGGGCCAACGTCCTGACTTTC.

The chain recombines TRBV29-1 with TRBJ2-2; TRBD2 agrees at 7 bases. V lost 4 bases and J lost 0; bases outside the gene matches: 5. Germline V lookup: CDR1 SQVTM, CDR2 ANQGSEA. The CDR3 extends over 15 amino acids. The DNA of the CDR3 is TGCAGCGTTGGAACCGGGACTACGAACACCGGGGAGCTGTTTTTT. Its protein is CSVGTGTTNTGELFF.

This chain links TRBV3-1 (or the pseudogene TRBV3-2) with TRBJ2-2, with 15 nucleotides matching TRBD2. V was pared by 3 bases and J by 0 bases, with 5 bases of the junction left unmatched. This CDR3 is built from 19 residues. CDR1 LGHDT and CDR2 YNNKEL come from the germline V gene (reference sequence). The CDR3 here is CASSHPGTSGRPNTGELFF. The DNA for the CDR3 is TGTGCCAGCAGCCATCCCGGGACTAGCGGGAGGCCGAACACCGGGGAGCTGTTTTTT.

The chain has TRBV5-8 and TRBJ2-2, with D perhaps matching TRBD1 (5 bases). This CDR3 is built from 13 residues. Germline CDR1 and CDR2: SGHTS and YDEGEE. With 5 bases removed from V and 6 bases from J, the gap between germline ends came to 11 bases. The CDR3 region is CASRSRVPGELFF. In nucleotides, the CDR3 is TGTGCCAGCAGATCCAGGGTCCCCGGGGAGCTGTTTTTT.

The gene calls are TRBV2 and TRBJ1-4; no reliable D call. CDR1 is SNHLY and CDR2 is FYNNEI in the germline V gene. V lost 0 bases, J lost 0 bases, and 11 bases lay in between. The CDR3 is 17 residues long. Here the CDR3 reads CASSEARAGPTNEKLFF. The CDR3 DNA is TGTGCCAGCAGTGAAGCGCGGGCGGGCCCAACTAATGAAAAACTGTTTTTT.

The chain couples TRBV5-1 to TRBJ2-3, with 10 bases identical to TRBD2. The CDR3 sequence is 15 residues long. Germline loops: CDR1 SGHRS, CDR2 YFSETQ. J lost 5 bases, V lost 3 bases, and 6 bases had no gene match. CDR3 sequence reads: CASSSISGRLDTQYF. The CDR3 coding sequence is TGCGCCAGCAGCTCGATTAGCGGGAGGTTAGATACGCAGTATTTT. Full variable domain (missing parts from reference TRBV5-1 and TRBJ2-3): KAGVTQTPRYLIKTRGQQVTLSCSPISGHRSVSWYQQTPGQGLQFLFEYFSETQRNKGNFPGRFSGRQFSNSRSEMNVSTLELGDSALYLCASSSISGRLDTQYFGPGTRLTVL.

The J gene is TRBJ1-2, the V gene TRBV4-3; 8 nucleotides agree with TRBD1. CDR3 length equals 15 residues. J gave up 5 bases and V 3 bases, and 8 bases lay outside the gene matches. Germline V gene lookup returns CDR1 LGHNA and CDR2 YSLEER. The CDR3 loop is CASSHAGGSYYGYTF. CDR3 sequence (DNA): TGCGCCAGCAGCCATGCAGGGGGCAGTTATTATGGCTACACCTTC.

This clone was detected only once. This sequence joins TRBV4-3 and TRBJ1-6, with 10 bases matching TRBD1. V lost 1 base and J lost 0; bases outside the gene matches: 12. This CDR3 has 21 amino acids. In germline, CDR1 is LGHNA, CDR2 YSLEER. The CDR3 sequence is CASSQARTGGTLSSYNSPLHF. The CDR3 DNA follows: TGCGCCAGCAGCCAAGCAAGGACAGGGGGAACTCTGAGCTCCTATAATTCACCCCTCCACTTT.

This chain links TRBV5-6 with TRBJ2-7; D not resolved. The CDR3 loop spans 13 amino acids. Germline lookup yields CDR1 SGHDT and CDR2 YYEEEE. V lost 7 bases and J lost 2, with 13 bases in between. The CDR3 loop reads CASYKAGTYEQYF. Here the CDR3 DNA reads TGTGCCAGCTATAAGGCAGGCACCTACGAGCAGTACTTC.

This clone was seen once. The CDR3 loop reads CASGLERGRAGELFF. The CDR3 region has the DNA TGTGCTAGTGGTTTAGAACGAGGGCGGGCCGGGGAGCTGTTTTTT. The chain has TRBV12-5 and TRBJ2-2, with a possible D match to TRBD2 (5 bases). Trimming removed 3 bases at V and 6 bases at J, with 14 bases between. Germline CDR1 LGHNT, CDR2 FRNRAP. This CDR3 has 15 amino acids.

The chain combines TRBV10-2 with TRBJ1-1; 11 bases match TRBD1. V shed 4 bases, J shed 6 bases, and the junction held 13 bases outside the gene matches. Germline lookup yields CDR1 WSHSY and CDR2 SAAADI. The CDR3 has 17 amino acids. CDR3 nucleotides: TGCGCCAGCAGTGTAGCCGGGACAGGGGGGGGAAAATCTGAAGCTTTCTTT. Its translation is CASSVAGTGGGKSEAFF.

V and J are TRBV3-1 (or the pseudogene TRBV3-2) and TRBJ1-5, with D possibly being TRBD1 (6 bases). This CDR3 spans 16 amino acids. Germline lookup yields CDR1 LGHDT and CDR2 YNNKEL (reference sequence). V was pared by 4 bases and J by 4 bases, with 17 bases between. The DNA for the CDR3 is TGTGCCAGCAGCCCCCAGGGACACCAAGGGAATCAGCCCCAGCATTTT. It yields the protein CASSPQGHQGNQPQHF.

The chain joins TRBV28 to TRBJ2-6; TRBD1 matches 7 bases. The CDR3 sequence is 16 residues long. The germline V gene encodes CDR1 MDHEN and CDR2 SYDVKM. After removal of 4 bases from V and 0 bases from J, the junction contained 3 bases not matched to a gene. CDR3 DNA sequence: TGTGCCAGCAGTTCTTCAGGGGGCTCTGGGGCCAACGTCCTGACTTTC. It codes for CASSSSGGSGANVLTF.

V gene TRBV4-1 combines with J gene TRBJ2-1; TRBD2 agrees at 9 bases. This CDR3 has 16 residues. Trimming cost V 4 bases and J 3 bases; bases outside gene matches: 7. Germline CDR1 reads MGHRA; CDR2 reads YSYEKL. In DNA form, the CDR3 reads TGCGCCAGCAGCCCGCCCGGGACTAGCAGCTACAATGAGCAGTTCTTC. Residues: CASSPPGTSSYNEQFF.

J is TRBJ2-3 and V is TRBV27, with 12 positions matching TRBD2. The CDR3 is 16 amino acids. Losses at the gene ends were 5 bases for V and 5 bases for J; bases not matched to a gene: 8. Germline V gives CDR1 MNHEY, CDR2 SMNVEV (reference sequence). The CDR3 DNA follows: TGTGCCAGCAGTCCCTCGCTAGCGGGAGGGCGAGATACGCAGTATTTT. The encoded protein is CASSPSLAGGRDTQYF.

This clone was observed once. This chain uses TRBV5-6 with TRBJ2-5, with D tentatively TRBD2 (6 bases). CDR3 size: 15 residues. Trimming pared 0 bases from V and 4 bases from J, leaving 13 bases between. The V gene's germline CDR1 is SGHDT and CDR2 YYEEEE. CDR3 bases: TGTGCCAGCAGCTTGGACGGGAGAGGGAGAGAGACCCAGTACTTC. Protein sequence: CASSLDGRGRETQYF.

The V and J genes are TRBV28 and TRBJ1-2; maybe TRBD1 (6 bases). The CDR3 covers 13 residues. From germline, CDR1 is MDHEN and CDR2 SYDVKM. The ends were cut back, 2 bases at V and 7 bases at J, with 11 bases in the middle. The CDR3: CASSLEQGFGYTF. CDR3 coding DNA: TGTGCCAGCAGTTTAGAACAGGGATTTGGCTACACCTTC.

The chain is built from TRBV19 and TRBJ2-5; 12 bases align to TRBD2. From germline, CDR1 is LNHDA and CDR2 SQIVND (reference sequence). V shed 6 bases, J shed 5 bases, and the junction held 4 bases outside the gene matches. CDR3 length: 14 amino acids. The CDR3 spells CASRRLAGAETQYF. CDR3 sequence (DNA): TGTGCCAGTAGAAGACTAGCGGGAGCGGAGACCCAGTACTTC.

This clone was seen a single time. The V gene is TRBV28, the J gene TRBJ1-1, with 7 bases lining up with TRBD1. The CDR3 loop spans 13 amino acids. Looked up from germline, CDR1 is MDHEN and CDR2 is SYDVKM. V shed 1 base and J 8 bases; nucleotides not matched to a gene: 4. CDR3 region: CASSLSMTGEAFF. DNA of the CDR3: TGTGCCAGCAGTTTATCCATGACAGGGGAAGCTTTCTTT.

The chain uses TRBV11-2 and TRBJ2-1, with TRBD1 identical over 7 bases. From germline, CDR1 is SGHAT and CDR2 FQNNGV. The CDR3 consists of 14 residues. V shed 5 bases, J shed 5 bases, and the junction held 6 bases outside the gene matches. The CDR3 loop is CASSPLGQNNEQFF. The DNA for the CDR3 is TGTGCCAGCAGCCCGCTGGGACAGAACAATGAGCAGTTCTTC.

The rearrangement uses TRBV24-1 and TRBJ2-5, with D possibly matching TRBD1 (5 bases). Germline lookup yields CDR1 KGHDR and CDR2 SFDVKD. Trimming cost V 1 base and J 5 bases, with 13 bases left between them. CDR3 length equals 15 residues. The CDR3 is CATSDLGQGKETQYF. CDR3 coding DNA: TGTGCCACCAGTGATTTAGGGCAGGGAAAGGAGACCCAGTACTTC.